These 15 T cell receptor beta chains came from one sample sequenced in a study of blood T cell repertoires in COVID-19 (dated by TCRdb to about 2020). Receptor amplification or capture employed the immunoSEQ multiplex PCR assay. In TCRdb, the immuneACCESS table is reduced to in-frame sequences with V and J assigned. These tables do not hold every clone; where another copy was compared, an unresolved V gene accounts for under half, and the others remain unexplained. This sample lists about 200,000 clones; roughly 80% were detected once. Around an eighth of the sample is taken by the ten largest. Input material: peripheral blood. The receptors stem from a man in his fifties or sixties who had recovered from COVID-19.

A word on this clone: Compared with germline, one end of the junction differs, possibly owing to a read error. The chain is built from TRBV7-2 and TRBJ1-1; possibly TRBD1 for D (5 bases). This CDR3 spans 14 amino acids. CDR1 is SGHTA, CDR2 FQGNSA, per germline. The CDR3 sequence: CASREDSWGLRDVF. CDR3 sequence (DNA): TGTGCCAGCAGGGAAGACAGTTGGGGCTTGCGGGATGTATTT.

This clone was observed a single time. CDR3 protein: CSVMATSEQFF. CDR3 in DNA: TGCAGCGTTATGGCTACTAGTGAGCAGTTCTTC. The chain is built from TRBV29-1 and TRBJ2-1; a weak D match, TRBD2 (5 bases). The V end was cut by 5 bases, the J end by 9 bases, with 11 bases between. The CDR3 spans 11 residues. The germline V gene encodes CDR1 SQVTM and CDR2 ANQGSEA.

The chain combines TRBV30 with TRBJ2-5, with 10 bases fitting TRBD2. The CDR3 extends over 14 amino acids. With 5 bases clipped from V and 4 bases from J, the junction kept 7 bases outside the gene matches. Germline lookup yields CDR1 GTSNPN and CDR2 SVGIG (reference sequence). In nucleotides, the CDR3 is TGTGCCTGGGAAAGCGGGAGGGCGGGAGAGACCCAGTACTTC. It specifies CAWESGRAGETQYF.

J is TRBJ1-2 and V is TRBV10-2; a weak D match, TRBD1 (5 bases). Trimming removed 4 bases at V and 1 base at J, with 7 bases between. The germline CDR1 and CDR2 sequences are WSHSY and SAAADI. The length of the CDR3 is 13 residues. DNA for the CDR3: TGCGCCAGCAGTGGACAGTTTAACTATGGCTACACCTTC. It yields the protein CASSGQFNYGYTF.

This clone appeared once. The chain is built from TRBV6-5 and TRBJ2-7; D not resolved. The V gene lost 8 bases and the J gene lost 3 bases, with 8 bases spanning the gap. The germline CDR1 and CDR2 sequences are MNHEY and SVGAGI. This CDR3 has 11 residues. The CDR3 spells CASVRSYEQYF. The CDR3 bases are TGTGCCAGCGTGAGGAGCTACGAGCAGTACTTC.

This chain connects TRBV11-2 to TRBJ2-7; possible D gene TRBD2, 6 bases. CDR1 SGHAT and CDR2 FQNNGV come from the germline V gene. V was clipped by 0 bases and J by 4 bases, with 16 bases between them. The CDR3 is 16 residues long. CDR3 coding DNA: TGTGCCAGCAGCTTAGATTCTAGCGCCTTCAATTACGAGCAGTACTTC. It specifies CASSLDSSAFNYEQYF.

To note about this clone: Other DNA sequences of this sample code for an identical CDR3. This chain joins TRBV19 and TRBJ2-1; 11 bases match TRBD2. Losses at the gene ends were 5 bases for V and 7 bases for J; bases not matched to a gene: 7. The CDR3 sequence is 15 residues long. Germline V gene lookup returns CDR1 LNHDA and CDR2 SQIVND (reference sequence). CDR3 DNA sequence: TGTGCCAGTAGTCTCGGACTAGCGGGTTATAATGAGCAGTTCTTC. Translated, it gives CASSLGLAGYNEQFF.

This clone has at least ten counts. V and J are TRBV30 and TRBJ1-2; TRBD1 is a possible D gene (5 bases). The length of the CDR3 is 16 residues. Germline-derived CDR1 and CDR2 are GTSNPN and SVGIG (reference sequence). Trimming cost V 0 bases and J 7 bases, with 21 bases left between them. CDR3 DNA: TGTGCCTGGAGTGTAGCAAAGGGCCAGGGAAGTTCTGGCTACACCTTC. This gives the protein CAWSVAKGQGSSGYTF.

This sequence joins TRBV12-3 or TRBV12-4 and TRBJ2-7; D is possibly TRBD2 (5 bases). CDR3 size: 11 residues. The V end lost 8 bases, the J end lost 7 bases, and 12 bases lay between the germline ends. The CDR3 loop reads CASGVGGEQYF. CDR3 DNA: TGTGCCAGCGGGGTCGGAGGTGAGCAGTACTTC.

The chain employs TRBV3-1 (or the pseudogene TRBV3-2) and TRBJ1-3; 12 bases align to TRBD1. The V segment lost 4 bases and the J segment 4 bases; nucleotides outside the gene matches: 8. The CDR3 totals 17 residues. Germline V gene sequence: CDR1 LGHDT, CDR2 YNNKEL (reference sequence). The CDR3 sequence: CASSRHTGTGGGNTIYF. The DNA for the CDR3 is TGTGCCAGCAGCCGACACACCGGGACAGGGGGCGGAAACACCATATATTTT.

This sequence joins TRBV18 and TRBJ2-2; 9 nucleotides align to TRBD1. The junction had 8 bases not matched to a gene; V was cut back by 2 bases and J by 1 base. Germline V lookup: CDR1 KGHSH, CDR2 LQKENI. This CDR3 is built from 18 residues. Written as DNA, the CDR3 is TGTGCCAGCTCACCATTTAATCCGGGACAGGGGAACACCGGGGAGCTGTTTTTT. Protein product: CASSPFNPGQGNTGELFF.

The V and J genes are TRBV6-2 or TRBV6-3 and TRBJ2-7; TRBD1 matches 9 bases. Germline lookup yields CDR1 MNHEY and CDR2 SVGEGT. This CDR3 comprises 13 residues. V was pared by 5 bases and J by 8 bases, with 7 bases of the junction left unmatched. The CDR3 protein is CASSKQGAVKQYF. Here the CDR3 DNA reads TGTGCCAGCAGTAAACAGGGGGCGGTTAAGCAGTACTTC.

The rearrangement joins TRBV19 to TRBJ1-1, with 7 bases fitting TRBD1. The V gene's germline CDR1 is LNHDA and CDR2 SQIVND (reference sequence). J was trimmed by 0 bases and V by 7 bases; bases with no gene match: 5. CDR3 length: 14 amino acids. The CDR3 DNA reads as TGTGCCAGTACCGAGGACAGGCTGAACACTGAAGCTTTCTTT. Translation: CASTEDRLNTEAFF.

The chain links TRBV3-1 (or the pseudogene TRBV3-2) to TRBJ2-1; 10 bases are a match to TRBD2. The CDR3 extends over 16 amino acids. Trimming took 4 bases from V and 2 from J; bases not matched to a gene: 5. Germline-derived CDR1 and CDR2 are LGHDT and YNNKEL (reference sequence). Here the CDR3 reads CASSLRAGGTYNEQFF. Written as DNA, the CDR3 is TGTGCCAGCAGCCTGAGAGCGGGAGGGACCTACAATGAGCAGTTCTTC.

In this sample, this clone turned up once. The chain uses TRBV20-1 and TRBJ2-5, with D unresolved. The V end lost 6 bases, the J end lost 5 bases, and 10 bases lay between the germline ends. The CDR3 loop spans 11 amino acids. CDR1 and CDR2 from the germline V gene are DFQATT and SNEGSKA (reference sequence). CDR3 in amino acids: CSALEYETQYF. For the CDR3, the DNA is TGCAGTGCGTTAGAATACGAGACCCAGTACTTC.